This T cell receptor beta chain is from a study of blood T cell repertoires in COVID-19. Repertoires were generated with immunoSEQ multiplex PCR, while TCRdb's copy carries only in-frame clones and drops some. The table includes some 69,000 clones, roughly three quarters detected once. CDR3 length: 15 residues. Germline V gene data show CDR1 as KGHSH and CDR2 as LQKENI. Trimming took 4 bases from V and 5 from J, leaving 14 bases between them. V is TRBV18 and J is TRBJ2-2; perhaps TRBD1 as D (6 bases). Source material: peripheral blood. The TCR comes from a man in his sixties with acute or convalescent COVID-19. CDR3: CASSLQGRETGELFF. CDR3 sequence (DNA): TGTGCCAGCTCACTACAGGGAAGAGAGACCGGGGAGCTGTTTTTT.